This TCR beta chain was retrieved from a study of tumor-infiltrating lymphocytes in primary liver carcinoma. About the study: The study obtained roughly 3.5 to 7.13 million productive TCRbeta reads per sample, similar across tissue types.

With around 490 ng total RNA as template and a constant-region primer, TCR beta cDNA was made. Slightly modified ARM-PCR, run as three nested multiplex PCR rounds, produced the TCR beta libraries. Forward primers for TRBV1-TRBV30 and a C-beta reverse primer served the first two PCR rounds, at around 9 cycles each. TCRdb ran MiXCR on the multiplex PCR reads and lists one entry per CDR3 protein. The sample has 300,000 to 350,000 distinct CDR3 sequences, approximately 64% seen once. With respect to this clonotype: What it binds is not known. At one of its ends the junction is not consistent with the germline gene, which may arise from a read error.

The blood RNA (from unsorted whole blood) was obtained, and germline DNA was also extracted. Findings and caveats of the study: Tumor region pairs outstripped tumor-adjacent and tumor-blood pairs in overlap. The difference in top-250-clone fraction between tumors and blood was significant, favoring tumors (p = 0.039). Without sorting, CD4+ versus CD8+ T cell repertoires were not compared.

The CDR3 spans 15 residues. CDR1 and CDR2 (germline): MDHEN, SYDVKM. This sequence joins TRBV28 and TRBJ2-3; TRBD2 aligns across 10 bases. The material sequenced was peripheral blood. This TCR was sampled from a man in his forties with primary liver carcinoma and hepatitis B virus infection. CDR3 nucleotide sequence: TGTGCCAGCAGCAAGAGCGGGAGGGGGACAGATATGCAGTATTTT. Its translation: CASSKSGRGTDMQYF.